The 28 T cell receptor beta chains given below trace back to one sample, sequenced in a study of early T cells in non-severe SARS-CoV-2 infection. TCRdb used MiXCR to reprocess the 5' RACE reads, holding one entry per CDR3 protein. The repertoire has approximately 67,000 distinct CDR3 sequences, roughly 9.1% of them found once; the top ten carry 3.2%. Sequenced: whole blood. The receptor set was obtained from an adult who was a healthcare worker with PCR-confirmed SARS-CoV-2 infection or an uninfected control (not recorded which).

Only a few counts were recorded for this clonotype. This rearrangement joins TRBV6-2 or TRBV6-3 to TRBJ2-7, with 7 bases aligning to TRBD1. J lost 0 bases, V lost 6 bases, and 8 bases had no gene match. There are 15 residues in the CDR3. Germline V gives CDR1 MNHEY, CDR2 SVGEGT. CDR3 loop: CASSDRQGSSYEQYF. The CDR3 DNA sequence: TGTGCCAGCAGCGACCGACAGGGATCCTCCTACGAGCAGTACTTC.

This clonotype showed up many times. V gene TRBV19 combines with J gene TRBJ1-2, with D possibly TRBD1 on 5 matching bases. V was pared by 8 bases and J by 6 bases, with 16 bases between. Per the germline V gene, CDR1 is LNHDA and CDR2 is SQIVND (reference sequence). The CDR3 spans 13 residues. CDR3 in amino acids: CASGSGWGNGYTF. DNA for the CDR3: TGTGCCAGTGGGAGTGGATGGGGGAATGGCTACACCTTC.

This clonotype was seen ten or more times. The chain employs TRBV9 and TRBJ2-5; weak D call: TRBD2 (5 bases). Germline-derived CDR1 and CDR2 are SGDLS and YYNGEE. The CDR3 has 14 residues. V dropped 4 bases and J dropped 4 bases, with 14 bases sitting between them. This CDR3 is CASSRTYMRETQYF. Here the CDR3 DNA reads TGTGCCAGCAGCCGGACTTACATGCGAGAGACCCAGTACTTC. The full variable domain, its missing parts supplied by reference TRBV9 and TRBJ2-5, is DSGVTQTPKHLITATGQRVTLRCSPRSGDLSVYWYQQSLDQGLQFLIQYYNGEERAKGNILERFSAQQFPDLHSELNLSSLELGDSALYFCASSRTYMRETQYFGPGTRLLVL.

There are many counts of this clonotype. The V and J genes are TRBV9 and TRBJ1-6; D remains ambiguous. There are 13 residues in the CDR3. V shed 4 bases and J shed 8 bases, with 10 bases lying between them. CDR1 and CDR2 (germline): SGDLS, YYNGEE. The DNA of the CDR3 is TGTGCCAGCAGCTCGAAGGGCGATTCACCCCTCCACTTT. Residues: CASSSKGDSPLHF.

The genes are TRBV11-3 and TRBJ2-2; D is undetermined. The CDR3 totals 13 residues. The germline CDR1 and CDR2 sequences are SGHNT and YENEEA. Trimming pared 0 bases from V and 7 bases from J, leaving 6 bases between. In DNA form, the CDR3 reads TGTGCCAGCAGCTTAGATCCACACGGGGAGCTGTTTTTT. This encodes CASSLDPHGELFF.

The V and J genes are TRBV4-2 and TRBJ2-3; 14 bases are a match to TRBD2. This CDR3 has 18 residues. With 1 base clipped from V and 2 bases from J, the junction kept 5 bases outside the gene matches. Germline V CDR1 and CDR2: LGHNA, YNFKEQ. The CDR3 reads CASSQGLAGGINTDTQYF. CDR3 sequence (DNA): TGTGCCAGCAGCCAAGGACTAGCGGGAGGGATAAACACAGATACGCAGTATTTT.

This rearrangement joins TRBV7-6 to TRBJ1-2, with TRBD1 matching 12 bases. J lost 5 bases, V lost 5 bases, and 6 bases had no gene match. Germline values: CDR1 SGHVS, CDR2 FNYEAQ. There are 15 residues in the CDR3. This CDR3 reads CASSPGTGGGYGYTF. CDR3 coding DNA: TGTGCCAGCAGCCCAGGGACAGGGGGCGGGTATGGCTACACCTTC. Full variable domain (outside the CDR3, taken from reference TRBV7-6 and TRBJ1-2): GAGVSQSPRYKVTKRGQDVALRCDPISGHVSLYWYRQALGQGPEFLTYFNYEAQQDKSGLPNDRFSAERPEGSISTLTIQRTEQRDSAMYRCASSPGTGGGYGYTFGSGTRLTVV.

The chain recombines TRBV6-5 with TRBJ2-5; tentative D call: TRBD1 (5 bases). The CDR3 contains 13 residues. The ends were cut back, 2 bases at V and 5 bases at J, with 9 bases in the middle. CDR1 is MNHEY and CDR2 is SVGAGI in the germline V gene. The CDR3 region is CASSYDSGETQYF. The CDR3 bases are TGTGCCAGCAGTTACGATTCAGGGGAGACCCAGTACTTC.

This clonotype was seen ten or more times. The DNA for the CDR3 is TGCAGCGTTAGGACGGGAGGGCCAGGGGAGACCCAGTACTTC. It translates to CSVRTGGPGETQYF. The V and J genes are TRBV29-1 and TRBJ2-5; 8 bases are shared with TRBD2. Germline V gene sequence: CDR1 SQVTM, CDR2 ANQGSEA. CDR3 length equals 14 residues. V was pared by 5 bases and J by 5 bases, with 10 bases of the junction left unmatched.

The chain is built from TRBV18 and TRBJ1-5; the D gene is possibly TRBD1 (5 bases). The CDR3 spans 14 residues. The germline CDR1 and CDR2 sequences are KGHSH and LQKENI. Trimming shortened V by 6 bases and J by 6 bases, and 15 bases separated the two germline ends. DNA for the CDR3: TGTGCCAGCTCGCTCCAGGGATGGAGTCAGCCCCAGCATTTT. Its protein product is CASSLQGWSQPQHF.

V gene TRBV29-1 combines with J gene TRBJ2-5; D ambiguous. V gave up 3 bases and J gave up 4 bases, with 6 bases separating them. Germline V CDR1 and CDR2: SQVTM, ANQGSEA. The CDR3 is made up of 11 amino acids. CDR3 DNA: TGCAGCGTTGACCCGACAGAGACCCAGTACTTC. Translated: CSVDPTETQYF.

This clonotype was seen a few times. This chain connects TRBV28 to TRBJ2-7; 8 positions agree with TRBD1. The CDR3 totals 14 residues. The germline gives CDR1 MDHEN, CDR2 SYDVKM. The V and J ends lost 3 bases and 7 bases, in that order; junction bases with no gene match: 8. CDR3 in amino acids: CASSFVRGLREQYF. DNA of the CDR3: TGTGCCAGCAGTTTTGTCAGGGGGCTACGGGAGCAGTACTTC.

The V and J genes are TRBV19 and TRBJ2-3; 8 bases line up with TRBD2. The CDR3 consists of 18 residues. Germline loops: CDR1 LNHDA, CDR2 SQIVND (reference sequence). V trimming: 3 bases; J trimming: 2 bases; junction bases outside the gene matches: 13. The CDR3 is CASSMKFRREGPTDTQYF. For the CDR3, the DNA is TGTGCCAGTAGTATGAAATTTCGACGGGAGGGCCCCACAGATACGCAGTATTTT.

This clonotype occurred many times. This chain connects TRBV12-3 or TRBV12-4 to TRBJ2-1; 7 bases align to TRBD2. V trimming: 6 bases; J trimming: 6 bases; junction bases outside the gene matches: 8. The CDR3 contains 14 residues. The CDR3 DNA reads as TGTGCCAGCAGCCGCGGGAGTTCGGGCAATGAGCAGTTCTTC. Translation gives CASSRGSSGNEQFF.

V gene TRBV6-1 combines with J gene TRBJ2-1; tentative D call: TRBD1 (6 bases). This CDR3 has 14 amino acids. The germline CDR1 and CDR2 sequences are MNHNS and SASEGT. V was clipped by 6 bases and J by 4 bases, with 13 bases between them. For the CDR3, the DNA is TGTGCCAGCAGGAAGGACAGCCCGTACAATGAGCAGTTCTTC. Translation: CASRKDSPYNEQFF.

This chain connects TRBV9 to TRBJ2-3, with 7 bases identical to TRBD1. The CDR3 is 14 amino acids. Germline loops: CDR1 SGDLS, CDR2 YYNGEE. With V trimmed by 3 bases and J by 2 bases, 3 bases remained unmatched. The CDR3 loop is CASSGDRVTDTQYF. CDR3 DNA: TGTGCCAGCAGCGGTGACAGGGTCACAGATACGCAGTATTTT.

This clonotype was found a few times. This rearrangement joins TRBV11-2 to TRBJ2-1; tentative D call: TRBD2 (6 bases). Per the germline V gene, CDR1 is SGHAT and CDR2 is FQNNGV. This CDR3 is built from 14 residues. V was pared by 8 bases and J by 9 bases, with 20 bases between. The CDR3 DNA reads TGTGCCAGCTTCGGGACTGAGGCCCTCATTGAGCAGTTCTTC. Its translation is CASFGTEALIEQFF.

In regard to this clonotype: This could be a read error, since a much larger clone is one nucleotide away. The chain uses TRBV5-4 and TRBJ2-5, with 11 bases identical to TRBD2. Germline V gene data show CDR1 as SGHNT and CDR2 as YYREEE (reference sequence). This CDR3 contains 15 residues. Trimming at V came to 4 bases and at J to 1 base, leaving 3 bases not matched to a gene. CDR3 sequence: CASSPGLAVQETQYF. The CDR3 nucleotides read TGTGCCAGCAGCCCGGGACTAGCGGTCCAAGAGACCCAGTACTTC.

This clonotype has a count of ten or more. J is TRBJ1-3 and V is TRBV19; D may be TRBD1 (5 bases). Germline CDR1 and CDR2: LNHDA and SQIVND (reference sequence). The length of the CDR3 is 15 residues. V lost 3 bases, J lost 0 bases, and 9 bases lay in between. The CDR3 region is CASSMGLSSGNTIYF. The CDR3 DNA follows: TGTGCCAGTAGTATGGGGCTCTCCTCTGGAAACACCATATATTTT.

The CDR3: CATSDPQAGTLYEQYF. Here the CDR3 DNA reads TGTGCCACCAGTGATCCCCAGGCCGGGACTCTCTACGAGCAGTACTTC. V gene TRBV24-1 combines with J gene TRBJ2-7; perhaps TRBD2 as D (6 bases). Germline-derived CDR1 and CDR2 are KGHDR and SFDVKD. Trimming removed 3 bases at V and 3 bases at J, with 17 bases between. The CDR3 is 16 amino acids.

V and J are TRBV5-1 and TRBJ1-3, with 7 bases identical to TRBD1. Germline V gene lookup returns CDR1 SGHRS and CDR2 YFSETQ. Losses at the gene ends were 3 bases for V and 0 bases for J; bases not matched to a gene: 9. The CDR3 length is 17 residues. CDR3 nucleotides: TGCGCCAGCAGCTCCTCAGGGGGGACTAGCTCTGGAAACACCATATATTTT. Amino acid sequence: CASSSSGGTSSGNTIYF.

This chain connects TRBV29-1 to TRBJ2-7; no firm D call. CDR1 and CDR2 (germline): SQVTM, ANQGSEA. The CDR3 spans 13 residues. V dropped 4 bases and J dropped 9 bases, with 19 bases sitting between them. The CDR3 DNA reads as TGCAGCGTTGGTGACGGCCTAGGTGGTGTGCAGTACTTC. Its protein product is CSVGDGLGGVQYF.

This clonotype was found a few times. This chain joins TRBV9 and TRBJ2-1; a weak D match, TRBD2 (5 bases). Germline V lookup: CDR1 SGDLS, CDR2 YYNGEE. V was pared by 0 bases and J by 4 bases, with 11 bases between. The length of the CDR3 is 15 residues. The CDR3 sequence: CASSVEGTRYNEQFF. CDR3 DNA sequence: TGTGCCAGCAGCGTAGAAGGAACTAGGTACAATGAGCAGTTCTTC.

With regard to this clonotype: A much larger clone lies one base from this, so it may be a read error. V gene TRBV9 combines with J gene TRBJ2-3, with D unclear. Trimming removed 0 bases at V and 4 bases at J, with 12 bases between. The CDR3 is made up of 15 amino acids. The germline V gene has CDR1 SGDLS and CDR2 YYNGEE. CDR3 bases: TGTGCCAGCAGCGTAGCGGTGACCCCTGCAGATACGCAGTATTTT. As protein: CASSVAVTPADTQYF.

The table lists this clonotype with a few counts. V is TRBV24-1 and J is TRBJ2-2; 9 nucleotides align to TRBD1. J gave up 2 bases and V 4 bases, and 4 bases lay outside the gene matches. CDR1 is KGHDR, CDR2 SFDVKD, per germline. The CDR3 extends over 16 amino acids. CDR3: CATSDPQGANTGELFF. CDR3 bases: TGTGCCACCAGTGACCCACAGGGGGCAAACACCGGGGAGCTGTTTTTT.

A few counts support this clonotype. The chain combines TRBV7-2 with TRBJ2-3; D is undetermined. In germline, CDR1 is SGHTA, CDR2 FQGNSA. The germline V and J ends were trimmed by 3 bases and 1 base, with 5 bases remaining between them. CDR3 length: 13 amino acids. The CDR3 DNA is TGTGCCAGCAGCTTCCCAGGCACAGATACGCAGTATTTT. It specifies CASSFPGTDTQYF.

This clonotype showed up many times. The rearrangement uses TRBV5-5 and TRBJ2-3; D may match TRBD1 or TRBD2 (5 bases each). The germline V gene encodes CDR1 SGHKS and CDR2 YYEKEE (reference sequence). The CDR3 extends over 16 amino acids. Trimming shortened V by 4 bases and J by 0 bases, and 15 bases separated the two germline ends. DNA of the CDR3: TGTGCCAGCAGCCCGCATCTCGGGGCTAGCACAGATACGCAGTATTTT. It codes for CASSPHLGASTDTQYF.

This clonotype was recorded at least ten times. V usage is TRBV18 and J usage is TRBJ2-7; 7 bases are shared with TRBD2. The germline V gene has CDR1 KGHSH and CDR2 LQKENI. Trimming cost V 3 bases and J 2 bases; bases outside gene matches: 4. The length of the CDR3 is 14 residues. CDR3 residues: CASSPGLTTYEQYF. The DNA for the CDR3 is TGTGCCAGCTCACCGGGACTAACCACCTACGAGCAGTACTTC.